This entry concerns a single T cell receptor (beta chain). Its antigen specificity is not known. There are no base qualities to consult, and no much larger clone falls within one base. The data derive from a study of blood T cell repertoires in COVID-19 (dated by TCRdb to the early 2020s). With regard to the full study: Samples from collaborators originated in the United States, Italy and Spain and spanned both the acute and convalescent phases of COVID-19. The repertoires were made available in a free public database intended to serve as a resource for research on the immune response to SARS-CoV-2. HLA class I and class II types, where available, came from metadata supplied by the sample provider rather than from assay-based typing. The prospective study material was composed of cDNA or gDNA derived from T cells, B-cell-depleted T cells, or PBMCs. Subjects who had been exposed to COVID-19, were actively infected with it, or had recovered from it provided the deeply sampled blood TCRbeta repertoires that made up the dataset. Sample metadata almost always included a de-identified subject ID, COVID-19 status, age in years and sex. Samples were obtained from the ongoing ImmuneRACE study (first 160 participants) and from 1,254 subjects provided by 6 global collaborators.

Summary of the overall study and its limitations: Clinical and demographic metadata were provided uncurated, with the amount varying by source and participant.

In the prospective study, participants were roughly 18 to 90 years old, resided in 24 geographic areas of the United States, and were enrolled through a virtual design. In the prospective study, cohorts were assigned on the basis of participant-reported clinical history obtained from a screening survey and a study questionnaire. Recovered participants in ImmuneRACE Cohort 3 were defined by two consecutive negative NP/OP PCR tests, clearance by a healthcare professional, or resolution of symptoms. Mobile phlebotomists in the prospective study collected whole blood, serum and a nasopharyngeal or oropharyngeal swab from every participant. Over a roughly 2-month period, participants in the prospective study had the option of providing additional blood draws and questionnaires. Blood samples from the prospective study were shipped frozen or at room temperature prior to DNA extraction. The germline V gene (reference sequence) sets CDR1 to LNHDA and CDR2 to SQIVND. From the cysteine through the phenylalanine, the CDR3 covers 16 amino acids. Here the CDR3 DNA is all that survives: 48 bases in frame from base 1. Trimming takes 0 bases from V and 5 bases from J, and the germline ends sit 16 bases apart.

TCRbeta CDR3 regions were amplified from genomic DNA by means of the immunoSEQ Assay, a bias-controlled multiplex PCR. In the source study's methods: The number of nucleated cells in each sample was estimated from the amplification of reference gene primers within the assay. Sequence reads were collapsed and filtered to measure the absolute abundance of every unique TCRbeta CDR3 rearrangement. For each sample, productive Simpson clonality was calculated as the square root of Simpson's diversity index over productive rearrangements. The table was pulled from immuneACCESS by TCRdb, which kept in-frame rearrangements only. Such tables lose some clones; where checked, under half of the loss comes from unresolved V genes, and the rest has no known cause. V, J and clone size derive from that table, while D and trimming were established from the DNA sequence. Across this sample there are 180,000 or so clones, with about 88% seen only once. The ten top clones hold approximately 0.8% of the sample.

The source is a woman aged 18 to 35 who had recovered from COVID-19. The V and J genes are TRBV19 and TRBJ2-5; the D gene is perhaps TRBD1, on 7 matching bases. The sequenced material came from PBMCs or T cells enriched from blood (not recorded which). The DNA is TGTGCCAGTAGTATAGACCTGACAGGGCGGGGTGAGACCCAGTACTTC. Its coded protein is CASSIDLTGRGETQYF.